This paragraph covers one TCR beta chain sequence. This clonotype was counted between two and nine times. No cognate antigen has been identified for it. Base qualities are not provided; no much larger clone lies one nucleotide away. The source of the sample is a study of response to subunit inactivated influenza vaccine (dated by TCRdb to between 2018 and 2020). The study in broad terms: To follow how T cells responded to a trivalent subunit inactivated influenza vaccine, the researchers relied on deep quantitative profiling of the T cell receptor repertoire.

Broader findings and caveats from the paper: The authors proposed that each seasonal influenza vaccination may bring in only a limited number of new T cells.

The library was produced with RT-PCR. Sequencing instrument: Illumina HiSeq 2500. The raw public data were reprocessed by TCRdb itself: fastp quality trimming at Q25, MiXCR clonotype calling, in-frame beta chains only. Under each unique CDR3 protein, matching rows form one entry showing the most common genes and DNA. The table for this sample lists about 500,000 distinct CDR3 sequences; more than 15% of them were counted only once. Of the sample, 3% to 3.5% is held by the ten largest clones. The receptor comes from a man in his fifties or sixties who received an inactivated influenza vaccine. Donor details come from another sample of the same person, matched by shared clones. Specimen: CD4+ T cells sorted from PBMCs, collected around 2 years after vaccination.

The nucleotides are TGTGCCAGCAGTTTAGAACGGACTCGCAATCAGCCCCAGCATTTT. Translated, this is CASSLERTRNQPQHF. This sequence uses TRBV12-3 or TRBV12-4 and TRBJ1-5; the D gene cannot be resolved reliably. The CDR3 goes from the cysteine to the phenylalanine over 15 residues. The CDR3 DNA has 45 bases and is translated from base 1. Relative to germline, V is 1 base shorter and J is 2 bases shorter, with 9 bases between their ends.